Presented here are 3 T cell receptor beta chains from one specimen sequenced in a study of blood T cell repertoires in COVID-19. Only in-frame clones appear in the TCRdb table, and some are missing; sequencing was by immunoSEQ multiplex PCR. The sample carries 490,000 or so clones, 88% recorded once. The sample consisted of PBMCs or T cells enriched from blood (not recorded which). All receptors derive from a woman aged 40 to 49 who had recovered from COVID-19.

This rearrangement joins TRBV3-1 (or the pseudogene TRBV3-2) to TRBJ2-1, with 12 bases lining up with TRBD2. The CDR3 is made up of 19 amino acids. Per germline, CDR1 LGHDT and CDR2 YNNKEL (reference sequence). V trimming: 1 base; J trimming: 4 bases; junction bases outside the gene matches: 11. CDR3 in DNA: TGTGCCAGCAGCCAAGGGCCCAGACTAGCGGGAGCTTCTTACAATGAGCAGTTCTTC. Residues: CASSQGPRLAGASYNEQFF.

A remark on this clone: A junction boundary mismatches the germline segment, possibly from a read error. V and J are TRBV6-1 and TRBJ1-1; D unresolved. Per the germline V gene, CDR1 is MNHNS and CDR2 is SASEGT. The CDR3 has 14 amino acids. The CDR3 DNA is TGTGCCAGCAGCGAAGGACTGATAAACACTGAAGCTTTCTTT. This sequence encodes CASSEGLINTEAFF.

The table lists this clone with many counts. The chain has TRBV10-2 and TRBJ1-2; D not certain. Trimming took off 0 bases at V and 1 base at J, with 9 bases between the two ends. The CDR3 sequence is 15 residues long. The germline V gene has CDR1 WSHSY and CDR2 SAAADI. The CDR3 is CASSESSTINYGYTF. The CDR3 coding sequence is TGCGCCAGCAGTGAGTCCTCTACGATTAACTATGGCTACACCTTC.